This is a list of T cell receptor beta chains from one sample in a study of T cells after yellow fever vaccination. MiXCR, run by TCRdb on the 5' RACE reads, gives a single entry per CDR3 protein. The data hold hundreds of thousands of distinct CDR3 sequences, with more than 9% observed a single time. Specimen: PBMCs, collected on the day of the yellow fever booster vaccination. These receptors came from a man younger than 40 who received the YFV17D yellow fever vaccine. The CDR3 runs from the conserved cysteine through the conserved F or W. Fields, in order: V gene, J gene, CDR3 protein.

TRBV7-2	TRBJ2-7	CASGTSGRYEQYF
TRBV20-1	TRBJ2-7	CSAQDQSYEQYF
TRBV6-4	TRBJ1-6	CASRGQGGDNSPLHF
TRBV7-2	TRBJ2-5	CASSLVQGYETQYF
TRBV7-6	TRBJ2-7	CASSLWGQGSYEQYF
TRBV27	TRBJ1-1	CASSLGTATEAFF
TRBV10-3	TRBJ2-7	CAISEGRALGEQYF
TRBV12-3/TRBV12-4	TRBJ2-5	CATGQEETQYF
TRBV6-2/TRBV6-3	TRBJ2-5	CASSYDRSETQYF
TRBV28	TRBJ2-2	CASLSNPGQPNTGELFF
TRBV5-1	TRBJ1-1	CASSGGRGERNTEAFF
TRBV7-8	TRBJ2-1	CASSSRPNGQFF
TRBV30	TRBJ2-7	CAWSVFGTRFPYEQYF
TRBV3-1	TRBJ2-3	CASSRRYFRDGSRSDTQYF
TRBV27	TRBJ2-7	CASSFYLGYEQYF
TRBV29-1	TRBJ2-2	CSVSGLAGRNTGELFF
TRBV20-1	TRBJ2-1	CSATPGSGRREQFF
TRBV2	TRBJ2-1	CASNRRTSEQFF
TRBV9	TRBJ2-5	CASSVKAGQETQYF
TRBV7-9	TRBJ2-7	CASSSGPMFYEQYF
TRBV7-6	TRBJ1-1	CASSPGRNTEAFF
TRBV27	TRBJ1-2	CASSPSGVIGYTF
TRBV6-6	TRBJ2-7	CASSPQGRYEQYF
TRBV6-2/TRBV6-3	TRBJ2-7	CASSWEGEQYF
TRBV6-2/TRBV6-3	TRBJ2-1	CASSYGGGVGNEQFF
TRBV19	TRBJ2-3	CASSTGWGGTDTQYF
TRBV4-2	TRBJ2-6	CASSQEHIPGGANVLTF
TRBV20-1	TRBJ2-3	CSATSGTTSTDTQYF
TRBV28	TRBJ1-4	CASSTTTEFLFF
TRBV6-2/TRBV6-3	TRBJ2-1	CASSYSFGTSGYNEQFF
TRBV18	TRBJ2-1	CASSPPPGDEQFF
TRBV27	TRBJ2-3	CASSFIRDRTDTQYF
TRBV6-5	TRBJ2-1	CASSYDGGDVEQFF
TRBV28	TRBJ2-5	CASSLVQGARGETQYF
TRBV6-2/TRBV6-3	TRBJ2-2	CASRPQGVSTGELFF
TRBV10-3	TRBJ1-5	CAISERGGSEPQHF
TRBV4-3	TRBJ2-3	CASSPMREGLNTQYF
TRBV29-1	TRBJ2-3	CSVRLAGGPLTDTQYF
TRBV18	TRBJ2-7	CASSPPGQGSFEQYF
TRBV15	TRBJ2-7	CATSRAPLGGNYEQYF
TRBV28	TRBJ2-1	CASISGGYNEQFF
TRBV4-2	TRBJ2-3	CASSQLGGSTDTQYF
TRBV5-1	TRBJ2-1	CASNDRGFNEQFF
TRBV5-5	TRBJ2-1	CASSLSGTSTGLGEQFF
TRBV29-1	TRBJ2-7	CSVLRGGDEQYF
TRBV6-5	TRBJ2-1	CASSYSDRGEQFF
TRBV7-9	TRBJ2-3	CASNERGTDTQYF
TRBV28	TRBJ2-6	CSIQWSGANVLTF